The present T cell receptor beta chain was sequenced within a study of cytomegalovirus exposure and HLA in healthy donors. Study outcomes and limitations: In an earlier analysis, most TCR beta V segments were productive about 87% or about 30% of the time. In a later analysis, HLA-C alleles had the fewest associated TCRs, DRB1 alleles the most.

V shed 2 bases and J shed 6 bases, with 4 bases lying between them. The CDR3 loop spans 11 amino acids. Germline-derived CDR1 and CDR2 are MNHNY and SVGAGI (reference sequence). The study ran its PCR with 60 Vbeta and 13 Jbeta primers. TCRdb's copy holds only in-frame clones and misses some; the assay was immunoSEQ multiplex PCR. The sample shows 100,000 to 150,000 clones, roughly 78% of them seen only once. As for this clone: What it recognizes is unknown.

Material for sequencing was PBMCs. The chain has TRBV6-6 and TRBJ1-1; D unresolved. This sequence was found in a man aged 25 to 40 in good health and CMV-seronegative. For the CDR3, the DNA is TGTGCCAGCAGTTACGAGCCTGAAGCTTTCTTT. As protein: CASSYEPEAFF.